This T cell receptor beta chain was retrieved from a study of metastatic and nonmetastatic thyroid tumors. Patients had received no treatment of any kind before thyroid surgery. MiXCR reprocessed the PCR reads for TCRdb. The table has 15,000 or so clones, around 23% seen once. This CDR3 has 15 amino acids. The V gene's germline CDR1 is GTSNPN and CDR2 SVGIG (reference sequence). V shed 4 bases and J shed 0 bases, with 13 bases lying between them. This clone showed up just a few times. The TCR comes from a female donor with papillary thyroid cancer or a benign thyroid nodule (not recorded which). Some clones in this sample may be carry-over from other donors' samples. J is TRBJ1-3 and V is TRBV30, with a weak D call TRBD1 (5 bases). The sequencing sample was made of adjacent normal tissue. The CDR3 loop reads CAWTGRGRSGNTIYF. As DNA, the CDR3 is TGTGCCTGGACCGGGAGGGGCCGCTCTGGAAACACCATATATTTT.